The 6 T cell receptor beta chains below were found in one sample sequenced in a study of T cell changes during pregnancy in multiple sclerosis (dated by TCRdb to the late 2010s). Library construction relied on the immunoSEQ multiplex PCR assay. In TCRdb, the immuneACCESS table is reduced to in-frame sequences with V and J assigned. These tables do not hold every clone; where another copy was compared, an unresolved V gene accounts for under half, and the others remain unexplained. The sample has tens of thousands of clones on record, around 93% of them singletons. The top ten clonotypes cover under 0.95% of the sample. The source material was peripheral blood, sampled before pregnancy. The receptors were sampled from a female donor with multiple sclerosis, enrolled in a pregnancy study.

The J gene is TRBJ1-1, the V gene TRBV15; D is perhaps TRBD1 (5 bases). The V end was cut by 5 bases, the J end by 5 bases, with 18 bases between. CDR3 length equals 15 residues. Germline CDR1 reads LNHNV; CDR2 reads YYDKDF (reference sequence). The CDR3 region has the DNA TGTGCCACCAGCCGAGGGGAGGGCGTAGGGACTGAAGCTTTCTTT. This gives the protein CATSRGEGVGTEAFF.

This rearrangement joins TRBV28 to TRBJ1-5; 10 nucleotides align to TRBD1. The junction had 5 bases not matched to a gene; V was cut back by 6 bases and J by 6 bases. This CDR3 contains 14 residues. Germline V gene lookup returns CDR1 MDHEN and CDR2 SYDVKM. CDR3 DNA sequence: TGTGCCAGCAGGGGGACAGGGGCATCTCAGCCCCAGCATTTT. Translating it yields CASRGTGASQPQHF.

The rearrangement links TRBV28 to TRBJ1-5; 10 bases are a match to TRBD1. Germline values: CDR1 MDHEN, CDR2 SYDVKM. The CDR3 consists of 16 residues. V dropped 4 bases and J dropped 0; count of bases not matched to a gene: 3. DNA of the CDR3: TGTGCCAGCAGTTGGGACAGGGGCAGTAGCAATCAGCCCCAGCATTTT. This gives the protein CASSWDRGSSNQPQHF.

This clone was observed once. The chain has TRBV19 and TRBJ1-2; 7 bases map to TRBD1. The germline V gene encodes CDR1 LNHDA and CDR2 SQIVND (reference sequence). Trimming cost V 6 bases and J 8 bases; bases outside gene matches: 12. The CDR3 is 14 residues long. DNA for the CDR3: TGTGCCAGTAGCCCCGACAGGGTCCAGGCGGGCTACACCTTC. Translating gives CASSPDRVQAGYTF.

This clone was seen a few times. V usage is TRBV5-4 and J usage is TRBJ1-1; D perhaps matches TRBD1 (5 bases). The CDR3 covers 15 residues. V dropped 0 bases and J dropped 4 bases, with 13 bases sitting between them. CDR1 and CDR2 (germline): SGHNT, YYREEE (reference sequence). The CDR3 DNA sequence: TGTGCCAGCAGCTTGGGAACAGGCCGTGCCACTGAAGCTTTCTTT. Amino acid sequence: CASSLGTGRATEAFF.

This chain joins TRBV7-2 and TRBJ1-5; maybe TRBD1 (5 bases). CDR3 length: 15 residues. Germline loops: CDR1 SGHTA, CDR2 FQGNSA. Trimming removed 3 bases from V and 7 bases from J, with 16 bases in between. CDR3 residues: CASSLRDQASQPQHF. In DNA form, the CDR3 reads TGTGCCAGCAGCTTGCGGGACCAGGCCTCACAGCCCCAGCATTTT.